These 5 T cell receptor beta chains were all obtained from the same sample, sequenced in a study of CD8 T cells in ankylosing spondylitis. General study findings and limits: Blood from ankylosing spondylitis patients appeared to carry a characteristic roughly 8-variant TCR beta motif.

TCRdb used MiXCR to reprocess the 5' RACE reads, holding one entry per CDR3 protein. The table lists a few hundred thousand distinct CDR3 sequences, less than 9.5% of them singletons. The antigens these receptors bind are not known. Sequenced material: blood, either unsorted or a sorted T cell fraction (not recorded which). These receptors were collected from a male donor with ankylosing spondylitis.

In its sample, this clonotype was seen a few times. This chain uses TRBV7-2 with TRBJ1-6; D call uncertain. CDR1 is SGHTA and CDR2 is FQGNSA in the germline V gene. V dropped 6 bases and J dropped 3 bases, with 15 bases sitting between them. The CDR3 is 16 amino acids. The CDR3 protein is CASRNTASVYNSPLHF. The CDR3 nucleotides read TGTGCCAGCAGAAACACGGCGAGCGTCTATAATTCACCCCTCCACTTT.

This clonotype was detected ten times or more. The genes are TRBV3-1 and TRBJ2-1; D possibly corresponds to TRBD2 (7 bases). V lost 4 bases to trimming and J lost 7 bases, with 20 bases between them. The CDR3 spans 16 residues. Germline V gene sequence: CDR1 LGHDT, CDR2 YNNKEL (reference sequence). CDR3 region: CASSLQREGGWNEQFF. DNA for the CDR3: TGTGCCAGCAGCCTGCAGCGGGAAGGGGGGTGGAATGAGCAGTTCTTC.

There are a few counts of this clonotype. This rearrangement joins TRBV4-2 to TRBJ2-1; TRBD2 aligns across 14 bases. The CDR3 loop spans 16 amino acids. Unmatched junction bases numbered 8, after V lost 4 bases and J lost 9 bases. Germline CDR1 and CDR2: LGHNA and YNFKEQ. The CDR3 DNA reads as TGTGCCAGCAGCCCCCGACTAGCGGGAGGGCCCAGTGAGCAGTTCTTC. It is translated as CASSPRLAGGPSEQFF.

This clonotype was counted at least ten times. The chain links TRBV5-1 to TRBJ2-2, with no clear D. This CDR3 region has 16 residues. The V and J ends lost 3 bases and 4 bases respectively, with 16 bases between them. Per the germline V gene, CDR1 is SGHRS and CDR2 is YFSETQ. The CDR3 DNA follows: TGCGCCAGCAGCTCAGAGTTCCCCCAGCGCACCGGGGAGCTGTTTTTT. Residues: CASSSEFPQRTGELFF.

The chain is built from TRBV20-1 and TRBJ1-1; 7 bases match TRBD1. V shed 1 base and J 1 base; nucleotides not matched to a gene: 9. CDR1 and CDR2 (germline): DFQATT, SNEGSKA (reference sequence). This CDR3 region has 16 residues. The CDR3 sequence is CSARVHRGQRNTEAFF. In DNA, the CDR3 is TGCAGTGCTAGAGTACACCGGGGACAGAGGAACACTGAAGCTTTCTTT.